Sequencing of this T cell receptor (beta chain) was carried out in a study of T cell repertoires in cytomegalovirus infection. Study overall: CMV infection and matching HLA type were both indicated by public TCR beta signatures. General observations from the study: Carriers of CMV plus the relevant HLA were identified by cumulative public TCR beta family frequency.

In this sample, this clonotype turned up many times. Its specificity is not known. TCRdb re-derived calls from the reads in MiXCR, one entry per CDR3 protein. The table lists some 180,000 distinct CDR3 sequences, roughly 9.8% of them singletons. This TCR was recovered from a human donor in good health (CMV status not recorded). Some clones in this sample may be carry-over from other donors' samples. The sequenced material came from PBMCs.

The CDR3 region is CASSFAADSNQPQHF. The DNA for the CDR3 is TGTGCCAGCAGCTTCGCAGCGGACAGCAATCAGCCCCAGCATTTT. This chain uses TRBV5-5 with TRBJ1-5, with no clear D. V lost 2 bases to trimming and J lost 1 base, with 10 bases between them. CDR1 is SGHKS, CDR2 YYEKEE, per germline (reference sequence). This CDR3 is 15 amino acids long.